Shown below are 19 T cell receptor beta chains from a single sample sequenced in a study of cytomegalovirus exposure and HLA in healthy donors. Researchers ran the PCR with 60 Vbeta and 13 Jbeta primers. Measured with immunoSEQ multiplex PCR; TCRdb has only the in-frame clones, and not every one. The sample contains 40,000 to 55,000 clones, about three quarters of which appear only once. Source material: PBMCs. The receptor source for this set is a man in his late teens or twenties in good health and CMV-seronegative.

The chain recombines TRBV6-5 with TRBJ2-7; 7 bases agree with TRBD1. V gave up 5 bases and J gave up 5 bases; unmatched junction bases: 6. CDR1 is MNHEY, CDR2 SVGAGI, per germline. The CDR3 sequence is 13 residues long. The CDR3 region has the DNA TGTGCCAGCAGTCTAGGGACAGTGAACGAGCAGTACTTC. Protein: CASSLGTVNEQYF.

V and J are TRBV5-1 and TRBJ2-1; TRBD2 matches 15 bases. This CDR3 spans 19 amino acids. Looked up from germline, CDR1 is SGHRS and CDR2 is YFSETQ. With 3 bases clipped from V and 0 bases from J, the junction kept 7 bases outside the gene matches. The CDR3 protein is CASSSKGLAGGSSYNEQFF. In nucleotides, the CDR3 is TGCGCCAGCAGCTCGAAGGGACTAGCGGGAGGAAGCTCCTACAATGAGCAGTTCTTC.

The chain is built from TRBV4-3 and TRBJ1-4; 9 bases fit TRBD1. V lost 0 bases and J lost 8; bases outside the gene matches: 7. This CDR3 has 16 amino acids. Germline CDR1 LGHNA, CDR2 YSLEER. CDR3 loop: CASSQEYRGLWEKLFF. CDR3 nucleotide sequence: TGCGCCAGCAGCCAAGAGTACAGGGGGCTTTGGGAAAAACTGTTTTTT.

In its sample, this clone was seen a few times. The chain links TRBV6-5 to TRBJ1-5, with D perhaps matching TRBD1 (5 bases). Between the trimmed V and J ends, which lost 6 bases and 0 bases, there was a span of 9 bases. CDR1 MNHEY and CDR2 SVGAGI come from the germline V gene. The CDR3 sequence is 14 residues long. CDR3 protein: CASRADSSNQPQHF. CDR3 sequence (DNA): TGTGCCAGCAGGGCCGACAGTAGCAATCAGCCCCAGCATTTT.

This clone was found a few times. This chain joins TRBV7-2 and TRBJ2-5; D gene uncertain. The ends were cut back, 5 bases at V and 2 bases at J, with 6 bases in the middle. CDR3 length: 12 residues. In germline, CDR1 is SGHTA, CDR2 FQGNSA. CDR3 nucleotide sequence: TGTGCCAGCAGCAGACAACAAGAGACCCAGTACTTC. This sequence encodes CASSRQQETQYF.

J is TRBJ2-1 and V is TRBV9, with 10 bases identical to TRBD1. This CDR3 is 14 amino acids long. Germline values: CDR1 SGDLS, CDR2 YYNGEE. V shed 4 bases, J shed 5 bases, and the junction held 3 bases outside the gene matches. The CDR3 DNA is TGTGCCAGCAGCCCCGGGACAGGGGACAATGAGCAGTTCTTC. Its translation: CASSPGTGDNEQFF. The complete variable domain, with remaining parts taken from reference TRBV9 and TRBJ2-1, reads DSGVTQTPKHLITATGQRVTLRCSPRSGDLSVYWYQQSLDQGLQFLIQYYNGEERAKGNILERFSAQQFPDLHSELNLSSLELGDSALYFCASSPGTGDNEQFFGPGTRLTVL.

The chain couples TRBV6-5 to TRBJ1-2, with TRBD1 matching 11 bases. Germline CDR1 and CDR2: MNHEY and SVGAGI. Trimming removed 6 bases from V and 8 bases from J; junction bases left unmatched: 8. The CDR3 consists of 14 residues. The CDR3 spells CASRARDRGGGYTF. The CDR3 DNA sequence: TGTGCCAGCAGAGCCCGGGACAGGGGGGGAGGCTACACCTTC.

The chain uses TRBV29-1 and TRBJ1-5; 8 bases match TRBD1. CDR1 is SQVTM, CDR2 ANQGSEA, per germline. V trimming: 6 bases; J trimming: 11 bases; junction bases outside the gene matches: 9. The CDR3 covers 12 residues. The CDR3 region is CSVHDRGMTQHF. The CDR3 DNA reads as TGCAGCGTGCATGACAGGGGTATGACCCAGCATTTT.

Turning to this clone: Other DNA variants within this sample encode the same CDR3. The rearrangement joins TRBV27 to TRBJ1-1, with D possibly being TRBD1 (5 bases). Germline V gene sequence: CDR1 MNHEY, CDR2 SMNVEV (reference sequence). Trimming removed 2 bases from V and 1 base from J, with 5 bases in between. The CDR3 spans 13 residues. The CDR3 loop reads CASSLRGNTEAFF. The CDR3 region has the DNA TGTGCCAGCAGTTTAAGGGGGAACACTGAAGCTTTCTTT.

A single count supports this clone. J is TRBJ1-1 and V is TRBV10-3; D might be TRBD1 (6 bases). CDR1 and CDR2 from the germline V gene are ENHRY and SYGVKD. CDR3 size: 12 residues. Trimming stripped 11 bases from V and 0 bases from J, with 10 bases between. CDR3 sequence (DNA): TGTGCCGTAGGACAGATGAACACTGAAGCTTTCTTT. Its translation: CAVGQMNTEAFF.

This clone was seen a few times. The chain has TRBV30 and TRBJ2-7; D might be TRBD2 (5 bases). This CDR3 region has 13 residues. V lost 1 base to trimming and J lost 3 bases, with 10 bases between them. CDR1 is GTSNPN, CDR2 SVGIG, per germline (reference sequence). CDR3 amino acids: CAWSGASGYEQYF. In nucleotides, the CDR3 is TGTGCCTGGAGTGGTGCAAGCGGCTACGAGCAGTACTTC.

This chain joins TRBV7-2 and TRBJ2-2; perhaps TRBD2 as D (5 bases). Germline V gene lookup returns CDR1 SGHTA and CDR2 FQGNSA. Between the trimmed V and J ends, which lost 5 bases and 4 bases, there was a span of 11 bases. The CDR3 has 14 residues. CDR3 in DNA: TGTGCCAGCAGCCTAACTAGGCCCACCGGGGAGCTGTTTTTT. This sequence encodes CASSLTRPTGELFF.

The CDR3 sequence: CASSSGTSTYEQYF. CDR3 in DNA: TGTGCCAGCAGCTCCGGGACTAGCACCTACGAGCAGTACTTC. This rearrangement joins TRBV5-4 to TRBJ2-7; 9 nucleotides line up with TRBD2. V was clipped by 3 bases and J by 2 bases; unmatched bases: 3. The CDR3 length is 14 residues. Germline V gives CDR1 SGHNT, CDR2 YYREEE (reference sequence).

V is TRBV6-1 and J is TRBJ1-1; unclear D gene. Germline CDR1 reads MNHNS; CDR2 reads SASEGT. CDR3 length: 13 residues. The V end lost 7 bases, the J end lost 1 base, and 10 bases lay between the germline ends. CDR3 residues: CASKMQSNTEAFF. The CDR3, as DNA: TGTGCCAGCAAGATGCAGTCGAACACTGAAGCTTTCTTT.

The rearrangement joins TRBV4-3 to TRBJ2-3; TRBD2 agrees at 8 bases. The V segment lost 0 bases and the J segment 4 bases; nucleotides outside the gene matches: 9. The CDR3 is 17 residues long. Per the germline V gene, CDR1 is LGHNA and CDR2 is YSLEER. CDR3 nucleotides: TGCGCCAGCAGCCAAGATGGAGGGCCGGGAGGGCCAGATACGCAGTATTTT. The encoded protein is CASSQDGGPGGPDTQYF.

The chain links TRBV7-2 to TRBJ2-2, with TRBD2 matching over 13 bases. V shed 5 bases, J shed 0 bases, and the junction held 9 bases outside the gene matches. This CDR3 comprises 19 residues. CDR1 and CDR2 from the germline V gene are SGHTA and FQGNSA. Here the CDR3 reads CASSPRLAGGPANTGELFF. The CDR3 nucleotides are TGTGCCAGCAGCCCTCGACTAGCGGGAGGACCCGCGAACACCGGGGAGCTGTTTTTT.

The V gene is TRBV15, the J gene TRBJ2-1; D possibly corresponds to TRBD1 (6 bases). The CDR3 has 15 amino acids. CDR1 is LNHNV, CDR2 YYDKDF, per germline (reference sequence). V was trimmed by 1 base and J by 0 bases, leaving 7 bases between them. CDR3 residues: CATSRGQASYNEQFF. CDR3 nucleotides: TGTGCCACCAGCAGAGGACAGGCCTCCTACAATGAGCAGTTCTTC.

The gene calls are TRBV29-1 and TRBJ1-1; no clear D. V was pared by 6 bases and J by 2 bases, with 10 bases between. The CDR3 runs 12 residues. Germline lookup yields CDR1 SQVTM and CDR2 ANQGSEA. The CDR3 loop is CSVVTVNTEAFF. Here the CDR3 DNA reads TGCAGCGTGGTTACGGTTAACACTGAAGCTTTCTTT.

A few counts support this clone. The CDR3 bases are TGTGCCAGCAGCTTAGCCCCCGGCACAGATACGCAGTATTTT. Its protein product is CASSLAPGTDTQYF. The V gene is TRBV11-2, the J gene TRBJ2-3; D is unresolved. CDR1 is SGHAT and CDR2 is FQNNGV in the germline V gene. Trimming left V 1 base short and J 1 base short, with 6 bases between. The CDR3 covers 14 residues.